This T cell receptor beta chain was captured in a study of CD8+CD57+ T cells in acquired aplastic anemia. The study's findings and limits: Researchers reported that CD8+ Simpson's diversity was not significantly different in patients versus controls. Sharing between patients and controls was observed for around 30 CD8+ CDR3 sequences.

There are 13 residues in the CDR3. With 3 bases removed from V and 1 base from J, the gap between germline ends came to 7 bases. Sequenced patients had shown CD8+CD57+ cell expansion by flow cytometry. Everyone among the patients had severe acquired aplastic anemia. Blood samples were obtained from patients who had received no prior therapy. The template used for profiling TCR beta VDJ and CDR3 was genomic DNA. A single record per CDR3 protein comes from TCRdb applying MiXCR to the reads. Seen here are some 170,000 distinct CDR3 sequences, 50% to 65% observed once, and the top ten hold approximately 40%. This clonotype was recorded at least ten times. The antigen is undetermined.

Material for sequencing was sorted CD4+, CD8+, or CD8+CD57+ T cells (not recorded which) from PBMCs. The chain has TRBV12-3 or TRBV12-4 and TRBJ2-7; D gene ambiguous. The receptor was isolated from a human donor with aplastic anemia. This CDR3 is CASSFGTSYEQYF. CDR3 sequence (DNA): TGTGCCAGCAGTTTCGGAACTTCCTACGAGCAGTACTTC.